This T cell receptor (beta chain) was recovered during a study of a mutant IDH1 vaccine in newly diagnosed glioma. For the study at large: The first vaccination came 4-6 weeks after radiotherapy alone, or with temozolomide cycles. Antecedent treatment encompassed radiotherapy, temozolomide, or their combination; the majority received both. Study-wide findings and caveats: Induction of immune responses by the vaccine occurred in just under 95% of patients.

Of note for this clone: Its antigen remains unidentified.

The time point here: week 11, during vaccination. One vaccine dose held 300 ug of mutant IDH1 20-mer peptide and came with topical imiquimod. CDR1 is SGHRS and CDR2 is YFSETQ in the germline V gene. This CDR3 contains 16 residues. The V gene lost 2 bases and the J gene lost 5 bases, with 18 bases spanning the gap. Sequencing used immunoSEQ multiplex PCR; TCRdb keeps in-frame clones, though not all of them. The table includes some 130,000 clones, 80% detected once. The input for sequencing was PBMCs, taken from a glioma patient whose treatment included an IDH1 peptide vaccine. The rearrangement uses TRBV5-1 and TRBJ2-3; weak D call: TRBD2 (5 bases). This clonotype originated in a middle-aged man with glioma. The CDR3 reads CASSFPRVELGDTQYF. For the CDR3, the DNA is TGCGCCAGCAGCTTCCCGAGGGTCGAGTTGGGAGATACGCAGTATTTT.